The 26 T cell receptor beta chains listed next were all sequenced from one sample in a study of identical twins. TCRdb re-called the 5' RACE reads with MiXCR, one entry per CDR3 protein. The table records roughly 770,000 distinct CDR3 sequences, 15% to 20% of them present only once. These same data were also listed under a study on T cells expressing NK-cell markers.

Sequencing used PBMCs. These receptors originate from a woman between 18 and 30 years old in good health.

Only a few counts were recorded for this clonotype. This CDR3 reads CATCRAAYNEQFF. CDR3 nucleotide sequence: TGTGCCACCTGCCGGGCCGCCTACAATGAGCAGTTCTTC. The rearrangement joins TRBV10-3 to TRBJ2-1; D gene uncertain. Trimming shortened V by 10 bases and J by 2 bases, and 12 bases separated the two germline ends. This CDR3 has 13 amino acids. Germline V CDR1 and CDR2: ENHRY, SYGVKD.

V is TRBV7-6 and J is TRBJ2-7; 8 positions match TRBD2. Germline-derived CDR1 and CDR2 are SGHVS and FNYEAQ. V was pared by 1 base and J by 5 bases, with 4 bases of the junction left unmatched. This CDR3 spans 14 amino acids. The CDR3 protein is CASSLGGLVNEQYF. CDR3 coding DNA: TGTGCCAGCAGCTTAGGGGGACTAGTAAACGAGCAGTACTTC. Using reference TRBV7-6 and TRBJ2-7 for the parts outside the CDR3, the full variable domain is GAGVSQSPRYKVTKRGQDVALRCDPISGHVSLYWYRQALGQGPEFLTYFNYEAQQDKSGLPNDRFSAERPEGSISTLTIQRTEQRDSAMYRCASSLGGLVNEQYFGPGTRLTVT.

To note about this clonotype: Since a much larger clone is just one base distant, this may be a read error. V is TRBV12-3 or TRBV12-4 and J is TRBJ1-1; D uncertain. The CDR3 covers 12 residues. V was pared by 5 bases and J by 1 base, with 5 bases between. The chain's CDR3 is CASSPWNTEAFF. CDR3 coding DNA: TGTGCCAGCAGTCCATGGAACACTGAAGCTTTCTTT.

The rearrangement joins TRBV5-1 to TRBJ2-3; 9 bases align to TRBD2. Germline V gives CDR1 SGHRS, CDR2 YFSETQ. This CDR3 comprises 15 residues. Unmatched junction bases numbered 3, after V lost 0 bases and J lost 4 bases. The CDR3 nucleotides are TGCGCCAGCAGCTTGGTGGGACTAGCCGCAGATACGCAGTATTTT. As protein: CASSLVGLAADTQYF.

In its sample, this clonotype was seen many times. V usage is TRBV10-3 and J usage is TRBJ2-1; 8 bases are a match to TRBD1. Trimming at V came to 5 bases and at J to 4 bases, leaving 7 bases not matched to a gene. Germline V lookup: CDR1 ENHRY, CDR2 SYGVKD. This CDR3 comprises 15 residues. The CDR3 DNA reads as TGTGCCATCAGTCGCGACAGGGGCGTATACAATGAGCAGTTCTTC. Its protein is CAISRDRGVYNEQFF.

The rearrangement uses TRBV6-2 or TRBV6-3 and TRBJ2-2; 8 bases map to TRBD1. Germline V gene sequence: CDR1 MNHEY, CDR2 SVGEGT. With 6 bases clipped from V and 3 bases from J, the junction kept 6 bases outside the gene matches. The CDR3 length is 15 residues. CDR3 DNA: TGTGCCAGCAGACCTCAGGGGGCGTACACCGGGGAGCTGTTTTTT. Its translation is CASRPQGAYTGELFF.

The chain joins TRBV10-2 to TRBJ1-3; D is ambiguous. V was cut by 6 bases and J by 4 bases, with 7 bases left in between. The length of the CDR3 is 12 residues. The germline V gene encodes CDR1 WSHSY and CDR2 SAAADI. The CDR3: CASRTAGNTIYF. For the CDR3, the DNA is TGCGCCAGCAGGACTGCGGGAAACACCATATATTTT.

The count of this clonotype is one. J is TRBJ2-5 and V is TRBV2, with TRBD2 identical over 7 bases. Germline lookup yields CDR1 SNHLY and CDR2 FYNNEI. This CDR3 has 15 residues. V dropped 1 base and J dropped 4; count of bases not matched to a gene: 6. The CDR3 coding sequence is TGTGCCAGCAGTGAAGGACTAGGCGGGGGAGAGACCCAGTACTTC. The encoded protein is CASSEGLGGGETQYF.

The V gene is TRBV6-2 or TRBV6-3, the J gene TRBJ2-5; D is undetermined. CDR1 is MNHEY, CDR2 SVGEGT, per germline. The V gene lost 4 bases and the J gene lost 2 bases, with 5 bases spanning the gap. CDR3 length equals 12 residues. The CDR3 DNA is TGTGCCAGCAGTTGGAATCAAGAGACCCAGTACTTC. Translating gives CASSWNQETQYF.

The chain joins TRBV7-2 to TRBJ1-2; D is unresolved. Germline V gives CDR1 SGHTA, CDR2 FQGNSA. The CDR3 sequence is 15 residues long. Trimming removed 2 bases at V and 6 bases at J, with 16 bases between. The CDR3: CASSLIFSAANGYTF. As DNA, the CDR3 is TGTGCCAGCAGCTTAATTTTTTCGGCAGCAAATGGCTACACCTTC.

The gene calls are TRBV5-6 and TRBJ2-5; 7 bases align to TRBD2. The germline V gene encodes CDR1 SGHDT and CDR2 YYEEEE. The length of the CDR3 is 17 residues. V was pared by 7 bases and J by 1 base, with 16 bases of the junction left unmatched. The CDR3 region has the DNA TGTGCCAGCCGTAGGGAGGGAACAGCGGGGCTCCAAGAGACCCAGTACTTC. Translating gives CASRREGTAGLQETQYF.

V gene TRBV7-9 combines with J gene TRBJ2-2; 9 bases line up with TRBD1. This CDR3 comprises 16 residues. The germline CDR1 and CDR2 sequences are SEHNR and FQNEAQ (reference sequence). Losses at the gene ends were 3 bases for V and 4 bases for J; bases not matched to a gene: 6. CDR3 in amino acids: CASSLPGQGSTGELFF. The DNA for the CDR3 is TGTGCCAGCAGCTTGCCGGGACAGGGATCCACCGGGGAGCTGTTTTTT.

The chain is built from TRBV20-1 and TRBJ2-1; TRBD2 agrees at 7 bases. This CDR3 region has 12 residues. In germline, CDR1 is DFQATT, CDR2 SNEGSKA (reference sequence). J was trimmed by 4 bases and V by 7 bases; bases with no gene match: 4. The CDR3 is CSGAGTYNEQFF. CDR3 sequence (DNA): TGCAGTGGAGCGGGGACTTACAATGAGCAGTTCTTC.

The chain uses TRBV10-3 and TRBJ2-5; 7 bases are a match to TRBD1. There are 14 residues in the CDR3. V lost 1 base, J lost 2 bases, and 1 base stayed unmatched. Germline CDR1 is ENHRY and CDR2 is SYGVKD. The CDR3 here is CAISEWGQQETQYF. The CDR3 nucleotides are TGTGCCATCAGTGAGTGGGGACAGCAAGAGACCCAGTACTTC.

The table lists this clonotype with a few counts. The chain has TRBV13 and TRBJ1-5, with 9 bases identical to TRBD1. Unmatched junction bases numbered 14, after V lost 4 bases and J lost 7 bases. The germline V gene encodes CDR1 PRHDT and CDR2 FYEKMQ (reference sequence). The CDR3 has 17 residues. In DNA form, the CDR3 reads TGTGCCAGCAGCTCCGGGACCGGGACAGGGTGGAGACAGCCCCAGCATTTT. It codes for CASSSGTGTGWRQPQHF.

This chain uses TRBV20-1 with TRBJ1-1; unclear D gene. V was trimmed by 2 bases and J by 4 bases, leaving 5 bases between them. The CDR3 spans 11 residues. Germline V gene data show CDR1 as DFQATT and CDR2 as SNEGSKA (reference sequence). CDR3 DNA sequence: TGCAGTGCTAGAAGGCCCACTGAAGCTTTCTTT. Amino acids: CSARRPTEAFF.

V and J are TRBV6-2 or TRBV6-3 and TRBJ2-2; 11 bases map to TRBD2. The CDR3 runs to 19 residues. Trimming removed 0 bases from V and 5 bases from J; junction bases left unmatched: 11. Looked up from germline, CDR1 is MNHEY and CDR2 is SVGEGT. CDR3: CASSYSILAGGDDTGELFF. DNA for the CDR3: TGTGCCAGCAGTTACTCGATCCTAGCGGGGGGTGATGATACCGGGGAGCTGTTTTTT.

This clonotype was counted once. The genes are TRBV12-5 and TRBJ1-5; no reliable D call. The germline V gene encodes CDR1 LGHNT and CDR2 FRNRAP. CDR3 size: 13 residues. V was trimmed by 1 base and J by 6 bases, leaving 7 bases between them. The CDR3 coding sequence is TGTGCTAGTGGTTTGGGGTTGGTTCAGCCCCAGCATTTT. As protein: CASGLGLVQPQHF.

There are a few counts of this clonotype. Written as DNA, the CDR3 is TGTGCCACCAGCAGAGATCTGGGGGTAGGCGACAATGAGCAGTTCTTC. This translates into CATSRDLGVGDNEQFF. The J gene is TRBJ2-1, the V gene TRBV15, with D possibly being TRBD1 or TRBD2 (5 bases each). The ends were cut back, 0 bases at V and 5 bases at J, with 14 bases in the middle. CDR1 and CDR2 (germline): LNHNV, YYDKDF (reference sequence). The CDR3 runs 16 residues.

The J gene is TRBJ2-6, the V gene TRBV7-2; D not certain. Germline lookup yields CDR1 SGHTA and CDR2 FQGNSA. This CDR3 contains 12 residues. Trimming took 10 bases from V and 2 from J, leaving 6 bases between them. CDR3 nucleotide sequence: TGTGCCACCTCCCCTGGGGCCAACGTCCTGACTTTC. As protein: CATSPGANVLTF.

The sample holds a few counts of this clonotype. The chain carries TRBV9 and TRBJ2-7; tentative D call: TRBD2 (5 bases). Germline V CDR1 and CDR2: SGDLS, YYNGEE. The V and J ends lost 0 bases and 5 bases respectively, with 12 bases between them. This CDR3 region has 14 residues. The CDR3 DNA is TGTGCCAGCAGCGTAGACAGAGGAGGTGACGAGCAGTACTTC. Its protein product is CASSVDRGGDEQYF.

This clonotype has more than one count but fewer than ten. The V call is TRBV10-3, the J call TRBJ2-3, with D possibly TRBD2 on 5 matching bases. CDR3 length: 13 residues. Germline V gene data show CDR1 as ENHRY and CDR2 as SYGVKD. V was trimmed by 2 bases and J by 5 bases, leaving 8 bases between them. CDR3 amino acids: CAISERTGDTQYF. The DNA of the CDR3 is TGTGCCATCAGTGAGAGGACTGGAGATACGCAGTATTTT.

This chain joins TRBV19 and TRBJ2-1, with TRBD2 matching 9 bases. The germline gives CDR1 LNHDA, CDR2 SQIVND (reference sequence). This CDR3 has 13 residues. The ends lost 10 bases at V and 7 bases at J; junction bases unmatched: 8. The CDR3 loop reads CAISGTSNNEQFF. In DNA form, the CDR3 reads TGTGCCATCTCCGGGACTAGCAATAATGAGCAGTTCTTC.

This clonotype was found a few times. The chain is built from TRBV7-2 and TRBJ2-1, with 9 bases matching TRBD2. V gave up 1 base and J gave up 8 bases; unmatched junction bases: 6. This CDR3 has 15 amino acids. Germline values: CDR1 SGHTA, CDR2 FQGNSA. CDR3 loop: CASSLGGGGRDEQFF. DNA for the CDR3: TGTGCCAGCAGCTTAGGGGGTGGCGGGAGGGATGAGCAGTTCTTC.

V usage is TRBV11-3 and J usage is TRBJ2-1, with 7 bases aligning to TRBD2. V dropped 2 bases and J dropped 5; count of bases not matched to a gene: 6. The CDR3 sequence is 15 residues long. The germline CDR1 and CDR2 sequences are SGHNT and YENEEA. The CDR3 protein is CASSLFGGGNNEQFF. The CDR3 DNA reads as TGTGCCAGCAGCTTATTCGGGGGAGGGAACAATGAGCAGTTCTTC.

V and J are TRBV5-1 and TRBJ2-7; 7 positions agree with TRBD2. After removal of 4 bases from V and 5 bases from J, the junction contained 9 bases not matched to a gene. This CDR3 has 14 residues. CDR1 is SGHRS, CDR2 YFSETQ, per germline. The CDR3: CASSPGTMGNEQYF. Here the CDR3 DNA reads TGCGCCAGCAGCCCCGGGACTATGGGCAACGAGCAGTACTTC. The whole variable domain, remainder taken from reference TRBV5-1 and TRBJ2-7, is KAGVTQTPRYLIKTRGQQVTLSCSPISGHRSVSWYQQTPGQGLQFLFEYFSETQRNKGNFPGRFSGRQFSNSRSEMNVSTLELGDSALYLCASSPGTMGNEQYFGPGTRLTVT.